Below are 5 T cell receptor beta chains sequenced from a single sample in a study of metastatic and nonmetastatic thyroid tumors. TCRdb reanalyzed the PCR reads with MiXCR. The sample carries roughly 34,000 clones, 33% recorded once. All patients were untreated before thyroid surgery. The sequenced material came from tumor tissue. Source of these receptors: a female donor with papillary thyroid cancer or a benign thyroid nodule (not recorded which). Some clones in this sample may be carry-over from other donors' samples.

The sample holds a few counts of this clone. The CDR3 sequence: CASGRSYEQYF. Written as DNA, the CDR3 is TGTGCCAGCGGGCGCTCCTACGAGCAGTACTTC. This chain joins TRBV28 and TRBJ2-7; D is ambiguous. V lost 8 bases and J lost 0, with 5 bases in between. CDR1 is MDHEN and CDR2 is SYDVKM in the germline V gene. This CDR3 is 11 amino acids long.

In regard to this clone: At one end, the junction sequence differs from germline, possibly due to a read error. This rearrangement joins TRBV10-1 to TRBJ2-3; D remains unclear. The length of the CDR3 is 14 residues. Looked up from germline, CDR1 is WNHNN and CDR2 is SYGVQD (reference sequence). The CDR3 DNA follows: TGTGCCAGCTCACCTATCTCCCACACAGATACGCAGTATTTT. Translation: CASSPISHTDTQYF.

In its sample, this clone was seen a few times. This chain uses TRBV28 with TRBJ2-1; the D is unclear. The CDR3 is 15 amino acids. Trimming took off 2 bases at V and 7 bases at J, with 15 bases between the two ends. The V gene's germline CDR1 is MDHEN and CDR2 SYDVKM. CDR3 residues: CASSLEVGFLNEQFF. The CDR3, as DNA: TGTGCCAGCAGTTTAGAAGTAGGGTTTTTAAATGAGCAGTTCTTC.

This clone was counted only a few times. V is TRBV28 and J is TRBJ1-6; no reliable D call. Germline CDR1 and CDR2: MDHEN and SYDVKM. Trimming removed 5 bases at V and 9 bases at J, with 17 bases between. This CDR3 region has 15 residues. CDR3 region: CASSVIGQVGSPLHF. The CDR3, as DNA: TGTGCCAGCAGTGTTATAGGGCAGGTTGGTTCACCCCTCCACTTT.

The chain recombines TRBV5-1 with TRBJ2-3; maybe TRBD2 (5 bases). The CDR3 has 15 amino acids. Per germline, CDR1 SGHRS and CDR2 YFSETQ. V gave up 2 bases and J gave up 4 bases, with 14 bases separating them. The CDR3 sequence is CASSLGGWAPDTQYF. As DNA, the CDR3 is TGCGCCAGCAGCTTAGGCGGGTGGGCTCCAGATACGCAGTATTTT.